The 8 T cell receptor beta chains below all came from one sample that was sequenced in a study of blood T cells in healthy people across ages. Sample-barcoded 5' priming and a J-beta primer mix drove a second PCR of 7 to 11 cycles. TCRdb fed the 5' RACE reads into MiXCR, producing one record per CDR3 protein. The data hold approximately 580,000 distinct CDR3 sequences, with around 24% observed a single time. The same sample was also studied in work on T cells of mothers and their children.

The material sequenced was blood. The receptor source for this set is a boy between 5 and 17 years old in good health.

CDR3 amino acids: CASSSGAGEKLFF. The CDR3 DNA reads TGTGCCAGCAGTTCAGGGGCGGGGGAAAAACTGTTTTTT. J is TRBJ1-4 and V is TRBV12-3 or TRBV12-4, with D possibly TRBD1 on 6 matching bases. The CDR3 covers 13 residues. Trimming took off 4 bases at V and 8 bases at J, with 11 bases between the two ends.

The genes are TRBV12-3 or TRBV12-4 and TRBJ2-2; the D gene is possibly TRBD1 (6 bases). This CDR3 contains 12 residues. V lost 6 bases, J lost 6 bases, and 8 bases lay in between. The CDR3 sequence: CASRGAPGELFF. DNA of the CDR3: TGTGCCAGCAGGGGGGCCCCCGGGGAGCTGTTTTTT.

This chain links TRBV28 with TRBJ2-1; no clear D gene. The closer fit of TRBJ2-5 to the DNA end suggests the J call may be wrong. Germline assignment: CDR1 MDHEN and CDR2 SYDVKM. The CDR3 is 14 amino acids. This CDR3 is CASSYDTPQETQYF. The CDR3 DNA follows: TGTGCCAGCAGTTACGACACTCCTCAAGAGACCCAGTACTTC.

The chain is built from TRBV29-1 and TRBJ2-7; perhaps TRBD2 as D (6 bases). The CDR3 length is 13 residues. Germline values: CDR1 SQVTM, CDR2 ANQGSEA. Trimming removed 6 bases at V and 5 bases at J, with 17 bases between. The DNA for the CDR3 is TGCAGCGTCACTGCAGCCGGGAGCAACGAGCAGTACTTC. Its protein is CSVTAAGSNEQYF.

Notes on this clonotype: At one boundary the junction diverges from the germline segment, which might be a read error. V gene TRBV28 combines with J gene TRBJ2-5; 15 bases align to TRBD2. Germline CDR1 reads MDHEN; CDR2 reads SYDVKM. This CDR3 is 15 amino acids long. The CDR3 DNA follows: TGTGCCAGCAGTGTCGGACTAGCGGGAGGGAATGGGGAGTTCTTC. This encodes CASSVGLAGGNGEFF.

This chain connects TRBV9 to TRBJ2-5, with TRBD2 as a possible D gene (5 bases). Deletions cut 4 bases from V and 9 bases from J, with 13 bases between. The CDR3 extends over 12 amino acids. Germline V gene data show CDR1 as SGDLS and CDR2 as YYNGEE. CDR3 residues: CASSRGSEAQYF. The CDR3 bases are TGTGCCAGCAGCAGAGGGTCGGAGGCCCAGTACTTC.

This clonotype was counted between two and nine times. Sequence at one end of the junction differs from germline and may be a read error. The chain combines TRBV20-1 with TRBJ1-1; D may be TRBD1 (6 bases). Per germline, CDR1 DFQATT and CDR2 SNEGSKA (reference sequence). The CDR3 length is 14 residues. Written as DNA, the CDR3 is TGCAGCGCTAGAGGACAGTCGGGGAACACTGAAGCTTTCTTT. This translates into CSARGQSGNTEAFF.

Only a few counts were recorded for this clonotype. The rearrangement uses TRBV7-3 and TRBJ2-6; no definite D call. Trimming removed 3 bases at V and 0 bases at J, with 9 bases between. There are 16 residues in the CDR3. Germline V CDR1 and CDR2: SGHTA, FQGTGA. The CDR3 sequence: CASSFMTSSGANVLTF. The CDR3 nucleotides read TGTGCCAGCAGCTTCATGACGAGCTCTGGGGCCAACGTCCTGACTTTC.